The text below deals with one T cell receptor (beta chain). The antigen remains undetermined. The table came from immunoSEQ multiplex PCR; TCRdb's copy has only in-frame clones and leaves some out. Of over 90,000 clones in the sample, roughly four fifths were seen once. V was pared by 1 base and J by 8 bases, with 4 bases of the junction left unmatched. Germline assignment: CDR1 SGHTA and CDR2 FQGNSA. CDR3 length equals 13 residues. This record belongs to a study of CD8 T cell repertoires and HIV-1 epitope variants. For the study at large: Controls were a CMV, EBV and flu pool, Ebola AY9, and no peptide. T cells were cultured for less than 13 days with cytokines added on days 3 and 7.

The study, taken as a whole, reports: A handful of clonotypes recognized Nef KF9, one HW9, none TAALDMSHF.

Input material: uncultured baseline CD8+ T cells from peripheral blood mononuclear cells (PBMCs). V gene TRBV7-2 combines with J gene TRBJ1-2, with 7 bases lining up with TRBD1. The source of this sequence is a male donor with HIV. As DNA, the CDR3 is TGTGCCAGCAGCTTAGTAGGGGGCAAAGGCTACACCTTC. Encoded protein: CASSLVGGKGYTF.